Below are 5 T cell receptor beta chains sequenced from a single sample in a study of cytomegalovirus exposure and HLA in healthy donors. The PCR had 60 Vbeta and 13 Jbeta primers. Sequencing used immunoSEQ multiplex PCR; TCRdb keeps in-frame clones, though not all of them. The profile shows fewer than 130,000 clones, about 80% of them singletons. The sequenced material came from PBMCs. The receptors were gathered from a young man in good health and CMV-seropositive.

The chain carries TRBV7-9 and TRBJ2-2; D not resolved. Trimming removed 7 bases from V and 2 bases from J, with 5 bases in between. There are 12 residues in the CDR3. CDR1 is SEHNR, CDR2 FQNEAQ, per germline (reference sequence). The CDR3 DNA is TGTGCCAGCACCAGAAACACCGGGGAGCTGTTTTTT. Encoded protein: CASTRNTGELFF.

This clone occurred a few times. At one end the junction does not follow the germline gene, possibly because of a read error. The V call is TRBV7-9, the J call TRBJ1-4; TRBD1 aligns across 8 bases. This CDR3 has 18 residues. CDR1 and CDR2 from the germline V gene are SEHNR and FQNEAQ (reference sequence). CDR3 DNA: TGTTCCAGCAGTTTATCCCCGGGACAGGTCGCAACTAATGAAAAACTGTTTTTT. Translated, it gives CSSSLSPGQVATNEKLFF.

CDR3 residues: CASSLKRAEGDTQYF. CDR3 nucleotide sequence: TGTGCCAGCAGCTTAAAGAGGGCGGAAGGAGATACGCAGTATTTT. The V call is TRBV5-4, the J call TRBJ2-3; D possibly corresponds to TRBD2 (5 bases). The CDR3 spans 15 residues. Trimming took 2 bases from V and 5 from J, leaving 15 bases between them. The germline gives CDR1 SGHNT, CDR2 YYREEE (reference sequence).

This chain connects TRBV4-1 to TRBJ1-1; D is perhaps TRBD1 (6 bases). Germline CDR1 is MGHRA and CDR2 is YSYEKL. There are 15 residues in the CDR3. The V gene lost 1 base and the J gene lost 4 bases, with 13 bases spanning the gap. The CDR3 nucleotides are TGCGCCAGCAGCCAAGGGTGGAGGGGGGGCACTGAAGCTTTCTTT. Amino acid sequence: CASSQGWRGGTEAFF.

There are a few counts of this clone. The same CDR3 can be traced to other DNA sequences in this sample. The V gene is TRBV2, the J gene TRBJ2-7, with a weak D call TRBD1 (5 bases). There are 11 residues in the CDR3. Trimming removed 5 bases from V and 4 bases from J, with 6 bases in between. In germline, CDR1 is SNHLY, CDR2 FYNNEI. In DNA form, the CDR3 reads TGTGCCAGCAGTACAGGTTACGAGCAGTACTTC. Protein: CASSTGYEQYF.